This T cell receptor (beta chain) was captured by sequencing in a study of Ad26.COV2.S vaccination and SARS-CoV-2 variants. V lost 1 base and J lost 0, with 7 bases in between. This CDR3 spans 15 amino acids. CDR1 is LGHDT and CDR2 is YNNKEL in the germline V gene (reference sequence). Indicated treatment: roughly 18 received Ad26.COV2.S at low or high dose, single or two shots; about five received placebo; per-sample allocation not given. Samples came from day 63 after the first vaccine or placebo injection. Produced via immunoSEQ multiplex PCR; TCRdb's table is partial and in-frame only. This sample carries over 200,000 clones, 85% to 90% of them seen once, and the ten largest clones take about 10%.

Sequenced here: peripheral blood, sampled in a trial of Ad26.COV2.S vaccine versus placebo. The receptor was derived from a person aged 18-65 years who received the Ad26.COV2.S COVID-19 vaccine or a placebo. This chain uses TRBV3-1 (or the pseudogene TRBV3-2) with TRBJ1-3; D is uncertain. CDR3 nucleotide sequence: TGTGCCAGCAGCCAAGCAAAGAGCTCTGGAAACACCATATATTTT. As protein: CASSQAKSSGNTIYF.